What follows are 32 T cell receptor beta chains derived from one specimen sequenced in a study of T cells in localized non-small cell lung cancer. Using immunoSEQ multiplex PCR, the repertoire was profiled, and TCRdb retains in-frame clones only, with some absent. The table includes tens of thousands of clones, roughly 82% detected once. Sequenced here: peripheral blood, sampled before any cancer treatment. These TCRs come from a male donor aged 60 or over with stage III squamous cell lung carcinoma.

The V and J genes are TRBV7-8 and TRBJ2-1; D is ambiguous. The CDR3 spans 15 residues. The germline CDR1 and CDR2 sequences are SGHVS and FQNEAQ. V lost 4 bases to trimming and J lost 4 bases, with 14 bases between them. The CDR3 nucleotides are TGTGCCAGCAGCTCTTTCCCCCGCGGATACAATGAGCAGTTCTTC. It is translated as CASSSFPRGYNEQFF.

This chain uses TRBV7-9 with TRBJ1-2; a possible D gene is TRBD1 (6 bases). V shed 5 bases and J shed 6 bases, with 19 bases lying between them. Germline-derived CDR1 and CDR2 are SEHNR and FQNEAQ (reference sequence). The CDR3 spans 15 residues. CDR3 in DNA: TGTGCCAGCAGCCCCCGGGTATGGGGGGCTAATGGCTACACCTTC. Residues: CASSPRVWGANGYTF.

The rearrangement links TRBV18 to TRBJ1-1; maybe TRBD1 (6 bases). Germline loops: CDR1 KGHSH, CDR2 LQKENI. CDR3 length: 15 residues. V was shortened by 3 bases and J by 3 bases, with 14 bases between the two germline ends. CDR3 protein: CASSPTQGVDTEAFF. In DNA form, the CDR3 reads TGTGCCAGCTCACCTACACAGGGAGTCGACACTGAAGCTTTCTTT.

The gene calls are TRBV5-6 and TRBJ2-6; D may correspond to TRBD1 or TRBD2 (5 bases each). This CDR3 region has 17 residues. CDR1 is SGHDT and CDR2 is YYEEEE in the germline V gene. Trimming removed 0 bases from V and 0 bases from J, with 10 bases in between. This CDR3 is CASSLGGASSGANVLTF. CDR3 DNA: TGTGCCAGCAGCTTGGGAGGGGCATCCTCTGGGGCCAACGTCCTGACTTTC.

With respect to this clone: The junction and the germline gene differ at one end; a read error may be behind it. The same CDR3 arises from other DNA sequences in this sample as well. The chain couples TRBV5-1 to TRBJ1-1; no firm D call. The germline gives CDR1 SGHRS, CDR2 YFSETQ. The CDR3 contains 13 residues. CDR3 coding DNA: TGCGCCAGCAGCTTGAATCAGAACACTGAGGCTTTCTTT. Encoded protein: CASSLNQNTEAFF.

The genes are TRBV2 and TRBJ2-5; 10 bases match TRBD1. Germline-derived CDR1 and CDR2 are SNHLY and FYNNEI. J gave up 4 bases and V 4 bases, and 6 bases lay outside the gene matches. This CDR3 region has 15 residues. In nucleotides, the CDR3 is TGTGCCAGCAGTGTCCGGGACAGGGGTATAGAGACCCAGTACTTC. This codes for CASSVRDRGIETQYF.

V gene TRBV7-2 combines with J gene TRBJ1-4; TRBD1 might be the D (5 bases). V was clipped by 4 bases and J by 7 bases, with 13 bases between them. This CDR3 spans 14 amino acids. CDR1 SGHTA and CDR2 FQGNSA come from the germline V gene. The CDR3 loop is CASSWPGRSEKLFF. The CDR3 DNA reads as TGTGCCAGCAGCTGGCCGGGACGGAGTGAAAAACTGTTTTTT.

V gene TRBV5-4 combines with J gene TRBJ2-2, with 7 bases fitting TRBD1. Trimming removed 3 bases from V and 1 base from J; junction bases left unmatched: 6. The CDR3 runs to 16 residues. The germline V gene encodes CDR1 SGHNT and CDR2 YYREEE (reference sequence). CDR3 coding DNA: TGTGCCAGCAGCTCCCCGGGACAGCTGAACACCGGGGAGCTGTTTTTT. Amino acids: CASSSPGQLNTGELFF.

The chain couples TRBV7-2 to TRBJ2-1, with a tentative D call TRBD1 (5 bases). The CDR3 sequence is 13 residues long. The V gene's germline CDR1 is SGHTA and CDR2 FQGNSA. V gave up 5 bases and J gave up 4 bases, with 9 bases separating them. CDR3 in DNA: TGTGCCAGCAGCCTACAGGATTACAATGAGCAGTTCTTC. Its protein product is CASSLQDYNEQFF.

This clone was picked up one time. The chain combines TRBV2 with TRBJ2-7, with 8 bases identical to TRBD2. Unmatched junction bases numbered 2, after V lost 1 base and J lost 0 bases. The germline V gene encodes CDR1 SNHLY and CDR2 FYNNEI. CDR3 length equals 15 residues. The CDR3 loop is CASSEVSGISYEQYF. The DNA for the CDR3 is TGTGCCAGCAGTGAAGTTAGCGGGATCTCCTACGAGCAGTACTTC. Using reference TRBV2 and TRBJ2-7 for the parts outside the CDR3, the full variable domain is EPEVTQTPSHQVTQMGQEVILRCVPISNHLYFYWYRQILGQKVEFLVSFYNNEISEKSEIFDDQFSVERPDGSNFTLKIRSTKLEDSAMYFCASSEVSGISYEQYFGPGTRLTVT.

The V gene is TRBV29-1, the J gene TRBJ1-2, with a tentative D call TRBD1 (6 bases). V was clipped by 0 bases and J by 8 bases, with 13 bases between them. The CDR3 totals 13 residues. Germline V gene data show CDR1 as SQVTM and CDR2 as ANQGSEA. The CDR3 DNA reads TGCAGCGTTGAAGAGGCAGGGGTGGGAGGCTACACCTTC. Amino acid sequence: CSVEEAGVGGYTF.

The CDR3 DNA reads TGTGCCAGCAGTGAGGTAGCGGGGGGTTATCAAGAGACCCAGTACTTC. Translation gives CASSEVAGGYQETQYF. This chain joins TRBV2 and TRBJ2-5, with 10 bases that match TRBD2. Germline V gene sequence: CDR1 SNHLY, CDR2 FYNNEI. The CDR3 totals 16 residues. V lost 3 bases, J lost 2 bases, and 6 bases stayed unmatched.

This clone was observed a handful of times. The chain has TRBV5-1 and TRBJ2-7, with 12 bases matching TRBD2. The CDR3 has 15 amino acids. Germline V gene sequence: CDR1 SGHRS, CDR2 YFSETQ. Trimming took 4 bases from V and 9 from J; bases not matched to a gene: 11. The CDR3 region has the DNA TGCGCCAGCAGCCCTGAGCGGACTAGCGGGGACGCGCAGTACTTC. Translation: CASSPERTSGDAQYF.

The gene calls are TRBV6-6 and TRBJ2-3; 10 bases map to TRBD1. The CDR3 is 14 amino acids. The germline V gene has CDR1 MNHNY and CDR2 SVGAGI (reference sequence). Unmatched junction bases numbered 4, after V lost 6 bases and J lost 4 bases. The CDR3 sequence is CASSPDRGADTQYF. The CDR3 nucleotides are TGTGCCAGCAGCCCGGACAGGGGGGCAGATACGCAGTATTTT.

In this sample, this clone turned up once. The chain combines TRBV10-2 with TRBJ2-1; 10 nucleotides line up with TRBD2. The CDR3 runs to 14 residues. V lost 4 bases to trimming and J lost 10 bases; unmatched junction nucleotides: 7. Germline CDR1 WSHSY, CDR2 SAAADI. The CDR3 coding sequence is TGCGCCAGCAGTGTTGCTAGCGGGAGAGGGGAGCAGTTCTTC. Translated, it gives CASSVASGRGEQFF.

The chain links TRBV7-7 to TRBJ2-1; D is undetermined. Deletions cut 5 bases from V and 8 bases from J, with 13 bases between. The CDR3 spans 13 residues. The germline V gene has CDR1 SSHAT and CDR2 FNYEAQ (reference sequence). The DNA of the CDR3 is TGTGCCAGCAGCCGCGGTTGGCGAGATGAGCAGTTCTTC. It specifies CASSRGWRDEQFF.

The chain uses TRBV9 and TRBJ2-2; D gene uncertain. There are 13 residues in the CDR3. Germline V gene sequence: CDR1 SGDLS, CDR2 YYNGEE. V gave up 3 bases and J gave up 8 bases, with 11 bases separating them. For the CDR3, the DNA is TGTGCCAGCAGCGAGACCTTCGGGGGGGAGCTGTTTTTT. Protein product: CASSETFGGELFF.

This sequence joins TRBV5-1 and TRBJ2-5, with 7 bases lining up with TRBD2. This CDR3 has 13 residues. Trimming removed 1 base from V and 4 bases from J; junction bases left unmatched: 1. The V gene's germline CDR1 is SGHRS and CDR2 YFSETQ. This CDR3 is CASSLTSAETQYF. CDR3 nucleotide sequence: TGCGCCAGCAGCTTGACTAGCGCAGAGACCCAGTACTTC.

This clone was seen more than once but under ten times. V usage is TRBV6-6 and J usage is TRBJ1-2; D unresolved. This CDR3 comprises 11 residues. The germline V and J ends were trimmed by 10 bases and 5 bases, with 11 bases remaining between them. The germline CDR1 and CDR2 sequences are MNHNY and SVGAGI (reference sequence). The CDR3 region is CATSALYGYTF. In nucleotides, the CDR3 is TGTGCCACCTCGGCCCTTTATGGCTACACCTTC.

The CDR3 DNA is TGCGCCAGCAACGACCTCACCGGGACAGGGACCTACGAGCAGTACTTC. It is translated as CASNDLTGTGTYEQYF. The chain couples TRBV5-1 to TRBJ2-7; 9 bases fit TRBD1. V lost 6 bases, J lost 2 bases, and 12 bases stayed unmatched. Germline assignment: CDR1 SGHRS and CDR2 YFSETQ. The CDR3 is made up of 16 amino acids. Variable domain in full (rest from reference TRBV5-1 and TRBJ2-7): KAGVTQTPRYLIKTRGQQVTLSCSPISGHRSVSWYQQTPGQGLQFLFEYFSETQRNKGNFPGRFSGRQFSNSRSEMNVSTLELGDSALYLCASNDLTGTGTYEQYFGPGTRLTVT.

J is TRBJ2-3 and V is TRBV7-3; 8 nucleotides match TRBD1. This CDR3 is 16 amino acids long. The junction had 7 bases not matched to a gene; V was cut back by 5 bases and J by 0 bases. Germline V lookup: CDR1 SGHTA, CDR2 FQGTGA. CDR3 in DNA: TGTGCCAGCAGCATTGGGACAGGACTTAGCACAGATACGCAGTATTTT. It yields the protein CASSIGTGLSTDTQYF.

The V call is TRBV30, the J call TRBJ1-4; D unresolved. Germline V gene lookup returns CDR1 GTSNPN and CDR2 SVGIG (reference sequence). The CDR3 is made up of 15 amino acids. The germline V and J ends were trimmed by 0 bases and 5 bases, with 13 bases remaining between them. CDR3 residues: CAWSVRAGQNEKLFF. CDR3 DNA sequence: TGTGCCTGGAGTGTAAGGGCAGGTCAGAATGAAAAACTGTTTTTT.

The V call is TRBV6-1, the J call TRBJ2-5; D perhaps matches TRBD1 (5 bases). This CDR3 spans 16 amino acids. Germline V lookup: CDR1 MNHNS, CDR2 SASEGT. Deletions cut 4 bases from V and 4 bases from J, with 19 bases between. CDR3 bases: TGTGCCAGCAGTGCAGGTGACAGTGGTTGGGGAGAGACCCAGTACTTC. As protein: CASSAGDSGWGETQYF.

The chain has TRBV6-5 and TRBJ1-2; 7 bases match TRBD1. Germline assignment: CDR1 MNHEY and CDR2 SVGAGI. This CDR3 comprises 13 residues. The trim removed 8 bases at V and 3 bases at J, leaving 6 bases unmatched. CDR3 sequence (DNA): TGTGCCAGCGCCAGGGGGGCGGACTATGGCTACACCTTC. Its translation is CASARGADYGYTF.

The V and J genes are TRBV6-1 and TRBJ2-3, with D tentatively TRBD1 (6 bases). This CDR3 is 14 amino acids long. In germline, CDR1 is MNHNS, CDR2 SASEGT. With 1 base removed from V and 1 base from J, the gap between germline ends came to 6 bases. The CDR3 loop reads CASSEGQGTDTQYF. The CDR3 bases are TGTGCCAGCAGTGAAGGACAGGGCACAGATACGCAGTATTTT.

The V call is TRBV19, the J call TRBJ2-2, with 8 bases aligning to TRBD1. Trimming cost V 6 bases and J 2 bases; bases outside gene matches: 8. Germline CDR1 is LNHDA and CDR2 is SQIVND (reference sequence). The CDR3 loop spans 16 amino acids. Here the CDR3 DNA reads TGTGCCAGTAGACGCCCGGGACAGGCTAACACCGGGGAGCTGTTTTTT. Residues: CASRRPGQANTGELFF.

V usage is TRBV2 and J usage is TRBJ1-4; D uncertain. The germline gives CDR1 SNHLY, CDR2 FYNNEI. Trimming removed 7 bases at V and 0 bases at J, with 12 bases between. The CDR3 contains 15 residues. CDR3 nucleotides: TGTGCCAGCACAAGACACCCCCCAACTAATGAAAAACTGTTTTTT. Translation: CASTRHPPTNEKLFF. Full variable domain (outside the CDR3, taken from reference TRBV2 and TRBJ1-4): EPEVTQTPSHQVTQMGQEVILRCVPISNHLYFYWYRQILGQKVEFLVSFYNNEISEKSEIFDDQFSVERPDGSNFTLKIRSTKLEDSAMYFCASTRHPPTNEKLFFGSGTQLSVL.

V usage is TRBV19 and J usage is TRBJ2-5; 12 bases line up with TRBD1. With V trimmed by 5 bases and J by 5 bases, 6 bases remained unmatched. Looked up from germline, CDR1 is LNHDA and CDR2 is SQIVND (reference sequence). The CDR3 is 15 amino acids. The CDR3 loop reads CASSLGTGGAETQYF. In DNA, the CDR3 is TGTGCCAGTAGTCTCGGGACAGGGGGCGCGGAGACCCAGTACTTC.

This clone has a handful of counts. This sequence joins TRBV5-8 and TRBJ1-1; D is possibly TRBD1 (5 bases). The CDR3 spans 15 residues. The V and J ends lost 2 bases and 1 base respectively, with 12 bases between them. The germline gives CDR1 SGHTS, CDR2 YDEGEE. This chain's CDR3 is CASSFNGGWNTEAFF. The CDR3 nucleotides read TGTGCCAGCAGCTTTAACGGGGGGTGGAACACTGAAGCTTTCTTT.

The CDR3 DNA reads as TGTGCCAGCAGCGAGACAGGGGGCGTCGGGGAGCTGTTTTTT. Amino acid sequence: CASSETGGVGELFF. The chain carries TRBV11-2 and TRBJ2-2; 10 nucleotides align to TRBD1. V was clipped by 5 bases and J by 7 bases; unmatched bases: 4. The germline V gene has CDR1 SGHAT and CDR2 FQNNGV. CDR3 length: 14 residues. The whole variable domain, filled in from reference TRBV11-2 and TRBJ2-2, reads EAGVAQSPRYKIIEKRQSVAFWCNPISGHATLYWYQQILGQGPKLLIQFQNNGVVDDSQLPKDRFSAERLKGVDSTLKIQPAKLEDSAVYLCASSETGGVGELFFGEGSRLTVL.

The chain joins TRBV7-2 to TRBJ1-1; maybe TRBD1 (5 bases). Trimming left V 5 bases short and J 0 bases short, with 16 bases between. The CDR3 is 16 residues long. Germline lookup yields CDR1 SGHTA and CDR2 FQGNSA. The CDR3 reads CASSTEGSRMNTEAFF. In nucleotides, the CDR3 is TGTGCCAGCAGCACGGAGGGGTCGCGCATGAACACTGAAGCTTTCTTT.

The CDR3: CAWSPEQAEGGYTF. Written as DNA, the CDR3 is TGTGCCTGGAGTCCAGAACAGGCCGAGGGGGGCTACACCTTC. The chain couples TRBV30 to TRBJ1-2, with D possibly TRBD1 on 5 matching bases. V was clipped by 2 bases and J by 8 bases, with 18 bases between them. The CDR3 contains 14 residues. Germline V lookup: CDR1 GTSNPN, CDR2 SVGIG (reference sequence).